This TCR beta chain was sequenced in a study of shared clonotypes between healthy human individuals. Study-level findings and limits: Around 4.7% of naive CD4 clonotypes were shared across a few donors.

Of note for this clone: The antigen remains undetermined.

Naive CD8 cells were CD45RO-negative, positively selected for CCR7, excluding terminally differentiated effector memory CD45RA+ cells. Those who donated were healthy HIV-negative adults, with no recent acute infections or vaccinations reported. V lost 3 bases, J lost 5 bases, and 8 bases stayed unmatched. The CDR3 has 15 amino acids. The germline V gene has CDR1 SGHAT and CDR2 FQNNGV. Data came from immunoSEQ multiplex PCR; TCRdb stores just in-frame clones and leaves some out. The sample carries about 2.2 million clones, 85% to 95% recorded once. The gene calls are TRBV11-2 and TRBJ2-7; TRBD1 agrees at 9 bases. The sample comprised naive CD8+ T cells from PBMCs. This TCR was sampled from a man younger than 30 in good health. Some clones in this sample may be carry-over from other donors' samples. CDR3 region: CASSFIYRGPDEQYF. The DNA for the CDR3 is TGTGCCAGCAGCTTCATTTACAGGGGGCCCGACGAGCAGTACTTC.